This is a list of T cell receptor beta chains from one sample in a study of T-cell memory formation after mild COVID-19. TCRdb processed the 5' RACE reads anew with MiXCR; each CDR3 protein has one entry. The sample holds approximately 340,000 distinct CDR3 sequences, approximately 12% seen once. The sample comprised PBMCs or a T cell subset sorted from them (not recorded which). The receptors were gathered from a man aged 18 to 30 who had mild COVID-19 (a few samples of this study predate the infection). Cell type and time point are not known. CDR3s include the opening cysteine and the closing phenylalanine or tryptophan. Each record gives: D gene, clone size, V gene, J gene, CDR3 DNA, CDR3 protein. A D gene is named only where the DNA matches it firmly. Clone sizes are given selectively: once, few, many, or a class where the clone is expanded.

-	few	TRBV2	TRBJ1-5	TGTGCCAGCAGTGAAGGGGGGGTAGGCAATCAGCCCCAGCATTTT	CASSEGGVGNQPQHF
TRBD1	many	TRBV29-1	TRBJ2-3	TGCAGCGCCAGGGGGCTCGAATTCGGCACAGATACGCAGTATTTT	CSARGLEFGTDTQYF
-	-	TRBV20-1	TRBJ1-1	TGCAGTGGGGGCACCAGGAACACTGAAGCTTTCTTT	CSGGTRNTEAFF
TRBD2	-	TRBV9	TRBJ2-1	TGTGCCAGCAGCGTTACGGGGGGGCCGTACAATGAGCAGTTCTTC	CASSVTGGPYNEQFF
-	few	TRBV4-3	TRBJ2-1	TGCGCCAGCAGCCAAGTCGGCGACGCCGATGAGCAGTTCTTC	CASSQVGDADEQFF
-	-	TRBV7-2	TRBJ1-2	TGTGCCAGCAGCGATTACGGAGCTAACTATGGCTACACCTTC	CASSDYGANYGYTF
-	many	TRBV4-2	TRBJ2-3	TGTGCCAGCAGCTATGGGGGCCCAGATACGCAGTATTTT	CASSYGGPDTQYF
TRBD2	-	TRBV7-3	TRBJ2-2	TGTGCCAGCAGCTTAGTGGGGACTACGTTAGTCGGGGAGCTGTTTTTT	CASSLVGTTLVGELFF
-	few	TRBV6-2/TRBV6-3	TRBJ1-2	TGTGCCAGCCAAAGGAATACAGTGAACTATGGCTACACCTTC	CASQRNTVNYGYTF
-	few	TRBV25-1	TRBJ1-2	TGTGCCAGCAGTGAATTGGGCCCTTCCGCCCCTCTTAACTATGGCTACACCTTC	CASSELGPSAPLNYGYTF
-	once	TRBV29-1	TRBJ1-3	TGCAGCGTTGAAAAAGGGACTGGAAACACCATATATTTT	CSVEKGTGNTIYF
TRBD2	-	TRBV7-2	TRBJ2-7	TGTGCCAGCAGTTCGGGCGGGGGGGCCTACGAGCAGTACTTC	CASSSGGGAYEQYF
TRBD1	many	TRBV7-8	TRBJ2-7	TGTGCCAGCAGCTCGGACAGGGGATCCTACGAGCAGTACTTC	CASSSDRGSYEQYF
TRBD2	-	TRBV5-4	TRBJ2-2	TGTGCCAGCAGCACGTCCAGCGGGGGGAACACCGGGGAGCTGTTTTTT	CASSTSSGGNTGELFF
-	-	TRBV11-2	TRBJ2-2	TGTGCCAGCAGCGCGGGACTGAGCACCGGGGAGCTGTTTTTT	CASSAGLSTGELFF
-	many	TRBV7-9	TRBJ2-2	TGTGCCAGCAGGAAAAACCGAGACGGCGACACCGGGGAGCTGTTTTTT	CASRKNRDGDTGELFF
-	-	TRBV4-1	TRBJ2-3	TGCGCCAGCAGCCCCGACTTCCGTACGCAGTATTTT	CASSPDFRTQYF
-	few	TRBV6-6	TRBJ1-6	TGTGCCAGCAGTTACTCGGCACATAACGAATATAATTCACCCCTCCACTTT	CASSYSAHNEYNSPLHF
-	-	TRBV5-8	TRBJ2-3	TGTGCCAGCAGCCTACCGTGGGGGACAGATACGCAGTATTTT	CASSLPWGTDTQYF
-	many	TRBV7-6	TRBJ1-1	TGTGCCAGCAGCTCGAGTGGAGGGAGCACTGAAGCTTTCTTT	CASSSSGGSTEAFF
TRBD2	-	TRBV24-1	TRBJ2-1	TGTGCCACCAGTGCCGCCAGCGGGAGTCGCAATGAGCAGTTCTTC	CATSAASGSRNEQFF
TRBD2	many	TRBV5-1	TRBJ2-1	TGCGCCAGCAGCTTGGGACTAGCGGAATACAATGAGCAGTTCTTC	CASSLGLAEYNEQFF
-	many	TRBV25-1	TRBJ2-7	TGTGCCAGCAGTGGTCGCACCTCCTACGAGCAGTACTTC	CASSGRTSYEQYF
-	few	TRBV7-2	TRBJ2-3	TGTGCCAGCAGCCCGATGGGGGCGGGAGATACGCAGTATTTT	CASSPMGAGDTQYF
TRBD1	many	TRBV5-4	TRBJ1-4	TGTGCCAGCAGCCGACAGGGAGCGGCTGAAAAACTGTTTTTT	CASSRQGAAEKLFF
TRBD1	-	TRBV29-1	TRBJ2-1	TGCAGCGTTACAGGACAGGGGAGCTCCTACAATGAGCAGTTCTTC	CSVTGQGSSYNEQFF
-	-	TRBV11-2	TRBJ1-1	TGTGCCAGCAGCTTAATGGCCGAGGGTCTGAAGGAAGCTTTCTTT	CASSLMAEGLKEAFF
TRBD2	many	TRBV7-2	TRBJ2-4	TGTGCCAGCAGCCCGGGAGGGGCGGGGGCAGCCAAAAACATTCAGTACTTC	CASSPGGAGAAKNIQYF
-	-	TRBV18	TRBJ2-1	TGTGCCAGCTCACCGCAGGGGAATTTCAATGAGCAGTTCTTC	CASSPQGNFNEQFF
-	-	TRBV6-2/TRBV6-3	TRBJ1-5	TGTGCCAGCAGTTACCCCGGGCTGAATAGCAATCAGCCCCAGCATTTT	CASSYPGLNSNQPQHF
TRBD1	-	TRBV4-3	TRBJ2-2	TGCGCCAGCAGCCAAGGGACAGGGGGACTTACCGGGGAGCTGTTTTTT	CASSQGTGGLTGELFF
-	-	TRBV7-9	TRBJ1-1	TGTGCCACGGACAGACTTCAGAACACTGAAGCTTTCTTT	CATDRLQNTEAFF
TRBD1	few	TRBV7-2	TRBJ1-4	TGTGCCAGCAGCCCCCGGACAGGGAATGATGAAAAACTGTTTTTT	CASSPRTGNDEKLFF
-	many	TRBV5-1	TRBJ1-6	TGCGCCAGCAGGACACAGGGCGGCTCCTATAATTCACCCCTCCACTTT	CASRTQGGSYNSPLHF
TRBD1	many	TRBV12-3/TRBV12-4	TRBJ2-3	TGTGCCAGCAGTTTCCCGGGACAGGGGGCTTTTGGGGATACGCAGTATTTT	CASSFPGQGAFGDTQYF
-	-	TRBV6-1	TRBJ2-1	TGTGCCAGCAGTGGACCGCGCTCCTACAATGAGCAGTTCTTC	CASSGPRSYNEQFF
TRBD1	-	TRBV6-2/TRBV6-3	TRBJ2-2	TGTGCCAGCAGTGACAGGGTCAACACCGGGGAGCTGTTTTTT	CASSDRVNTGELFF
-	-	TRBV6-2/TRBV6-3	TRBJ2-6	TGTGCCAGCAGTTATGCATGGAGGGCTTCAGGGGCCAACGTCCTGACTTTC	CASSYAWRASGANVLTF
-	-	TRBV20-1	TRBJ2-7	TGCAGTGCTAGGCGGGACAGTGACTCCTACGAGCAGTACTTC	CSARRDSDSYEQYF
TRBD1	-	TRBV6-6	TRBJ2-5	TGTGCCAGCAGTTACCGCGGGACAGGGTTACCGTCAGAGACCCAGTACTTC	CASSYRGTGLPSETQYF
-	-	TRBV29-1	TRBJ2-1	TGCAGCGTTGTCTACGATGAGCAGTTCTTC	CSVVYDEQFF
TRBD2	-	TRBV5-6	TRBJ2-1	TGTGCCAGCAGCTCGACTAGCGCCGGCAATGAGCAGTTCTTC	CASSSTSAGNEQFF
TRBD1	few	TRBV4-3	TRBJ1-2	TGCGCCAGCAGCCAAGAACAGGGGATAGCGGGGGGCTACACCTTC	CASSQEQGIAGGYTF
-	many	TRBV7-3	TRBJ2-3	TGTGCCAGCAGCTTAACGGTGGAGCTCACAGATACGCAGTATTTT	CASSLTVELTDTQYF
-	many	TRBV4-3	TRBJ1-1	TGCGCCAGCAGCCAAGATGGTTACAGTCTCACTGAAGCTTTCTTT	CASSQDGYSLTEAFF
TRBD1	-	TRBV6-2/TRBV6-3	TRBJ2-7	TGTGCCAGCAGTACCTCGGACAGGGGGAATCTCTACGAGCAGTACTTC	CASSTSDRGNLYEQYF
-	few	TRBV4-1	TRBJ2-3	TGCGCCAGCAGCCACCGACTGGGCCCAGATACGCAGTATTTT	CASSHRLGPDTQYF